This T cell receptor (beta chain) was sequenced during a study of monozygotic twins with inflammatory bowel disease. Comment on this clonotype: Its antigen remains unknown.

Unsorted whole blood yielded the total RNA, with T cells left unselected. Following a re-call of the 5' RACE reads, TCRdb has one entry per CDR3 protein and lacks DNA. The sample spans about 440,000 distinct CDR3 sequences; the ten largest clones claim more than 2%. Germline CDR1 SGDLS, CDR2 YYNGEE. This CDR3 region has 16 residues. Regarding the study as a whole: Especially with disease activity, IBD patients shared fewer clonotypes with others than healthy twins did. With inverse Simpson as the measure, TCRbeta diversity was lower in IBD patients than in healthy co-twins. A single strong clonotype or signal linked to IBD was not supported.

The sequence was collected from a human donor with ulcerative colitis or Crohn's disease, or a healthy co-twin of an affected twin (not recorded which). The material sequenced was blood. This chain links TRBV9 with TRBJ2-3; no DNA is available, so the TRBD2 call from TCRdb remains unchecked. This CDR3 reads CASSVGAGGRTDTQYF.